This T cell receptor (beta chain) was documented in a study of regulatory T cells in long-lasting Graves disease (dated by TCRdb to about 2021). For the study in its entirety: Persistent Graves' disease meant more than 5 years of antithyroid drug treatment with TSH receptor autoantibodies that stayed positive. Patients with persistent Graves' disease were compared with patients with newly diagnosed Graves' disease using TCR sequencing and RNA sequencing of peripheral blood. A total of around 35 samples underwent TCR sequencing: some 13 from persistent and roughly 20 from newly diagnosed Graves' disease patients. Persistent Graves' disease patients in the clinical cohort had taken antithyroid drugs for roughly ten years on average. The study took place in China and was registered as a clinical trial.

Broad study findings and their caveats: Because the primary lesion, thyroid tissue, could not be accessed, the study looked at peripheral blood alone. Sequencing and analysis were restricted to the TCR beta chain. As a limitation, the authors acknowledged that the small sample size may reduce accuracy. Compared with newly diagnosed patients, patients with persistent Graves' disease had lower TCR Shannon entropy and fewer highly expanded clones, which suggests clonal expansion. Persistent patients shared more public clonotypes among themselves (around 3,000) than newly diagnosed patients did (roughly 920).

The time point label for this specimen denotes: persistent/refractory GD, antithyroid drugs over 5 years with positive TRAb. For both TCR sequencing and RNA sequencing, RNA was extracted from PBMCs in TRIzol. The diagnosis of Graves' disease was made according to American Thyroid Association guidelines. The patients came from an endocrinology department in Xi'an, China. From each patient, about 8.9 milliliters of peripheral blood was collected into an EDTA anticoagulant tube. Ficoll Paque Plus density gradient separation was used to isolate PBMCs, and no further T cell sorting was done. An Agilent 2100 Bioanalyzer and agarose gel were used to check RNA quality, while a NanoDrop 2000 measured RNA concentration. In regard to this clonotype: What this receptor recognizes is not known. Per-base qualities were not stored, and no clone one base away is much larger.

Library method: multiplex PCR. Instrument on record: Illumina HiSeq 4000. To build TCR beta libraries, CDR3 regions were amplified by Arm-PCR using iRepertoire HTBI primers. Before sequencing, the PCR products underwent gel purification. On the authors' methods: A total of some 60 TRBV and under 15 TRBJ segments were identified across samples and were used for gene usage analysis of CDR3 amino acid clonotypes. COPE and FqMerger were used to merge the filtered high-quality paired reads into contigs. BLAST was used to align contigs to IMGT TRBV, TRBD and TRBJ reference genes, and CDR3 was defined according to IMGT. Any clonotype with a frequency above 0.1% was counted as a highly expanded clone. Shannon entropy served as the measure of repertoire diversity, while the Gini coefficient captured V-J evenness. A clonotype found in more than one individual was treated as public. TCRdb redid the processing of the public reads, applying fastp at Q25 and MiXCR, and retained in-frame beta chains. A single entry per CDR3 protein holds the most common genes and DNA from its merged rows. The V and J calls reflect TCRdb's pipeline rather than the authors' work. This sample comprises about 430,000 distinct CDR3 sequences, 21% of them detected only once. The ten largest clones add up to roughly an eighth of the sample.

The sequenced sample was peripheral blood mononuclear cells (PBMCs), obtained when the disease was refractory, from a patient treated with antithyroid drugs. The source is a female donor with Graves disease.

At the DNA level, the sequence is TGCAGTGCCGGAGGGGCCGGGAACATTCAGTACTTC. Translated, this gives CSAGGAGNIQYF. This receptor chain uses TRBV20-1 and TRBJ2-4; TRBD2 is possibly the D segment (6 matching bases). V is pared back by 6 bases and J by 7 bases, with 13 bases lying between the germline termini. The cysteine opens and the phenylalanine closes a CDR3 of 12 amino acids. The CDR3 DNA has 36 bases and is translated from base 1. The germline V gene (reference sequence) provides CDR1 DFQATT and CDR2 SNEGSKA.